Here is one T cell receptor (beta chain) with its context. Germline V gene data show CDR1 as SGHAT and CDR2 as FQDESV (reference sequence). The CDR3 sequence is 14 residues long. Trimming left V 7 bases short and J 5 bases short, with 12 bases between. The data belong to a study of blood T cell repertoires in COVID-19. Data came from immunoSEQ multiplex PCR; TCRdb stores just in-frame clones and leaves some out. The data hold around 130,000 clones, with around 85% observed a single time. The sequence was obtained from a man aged 50 to 60 with acute or convalescent COVID-19. Material for sequencing was peripheral blood. V gene TRBV11-1 combines with J gene TRBJ1-6; no definite D call. The DNA for the CDR3 is TGTGCCAGCAAGTCGGGGATTCATAATTCACCCCTCCACTTT. This codes for CASKSGIHNSPLHF. Based on the CDR3 plus reference TRBV11-1 and TRBJ1-6, the full variable domain is EAEVAQSPRYKITEKSQAVAFWCDPISGHATLYWYRQILGQGPELLVQFQDESVVDDSQLPKDRFSAERLKGVDSTLKIQPAELGDSAMYLCASKSGIHNSPLHFGNGTRLTVT.